The 8 T cell receptor beta chains below all came from one sample that was sequenced in a study of OX40 agonist ivuxolimab in advanced cancers. The repertoire was sequenced with immunoSEQ multiplex PCR; TCRdb's copy has only in-frame clones and lacks some. The sample lists roughly 67,000 clones; roughly 90% were seen once. Sequences were derived from CD4+ or CD8+ T cells sorted from blood, sampled in a trial of the OX40 agonist ivuxolimab. The receptors here all came from an adult with an advanced solid tumor such as melanoma, head and neck, liver or kidney cancer.

The chain couples TRBV29-1 to TRBJ2-7; maybe TRBD2 (5 bases). CDR1 SQVTM and CDR2 ANQGSEA come from the germline V gene. V was trimmed by 7 bases and J by 6 bases, leaving 13 bases between them. This CDR3 contains 11 residues. The CDR3 loop is CSGLGAGEQYF. The CDR3 DNA reads as TGCAGCGGCCTGGGTGCGGGCGAGCAGTACTTC.

Only one count was recorded for this clone. The rearrangement links TRBV7-9 to TRBJ1-4; TRBD1 matches 8 bases. Germline V gene sequence: CDR1 SEHNR, CDR2 FQNEAQ (reference sequence). V lost 5 bases, J lost 5 bases, and 7 bases stayed unmatched. The CDR3 has 15 residues. CDR3 protein: CASSPTWTGNEKLFF. DNA of the CDR3: TGTGCCAGCAGCCCCACCTGGACAGGGAATGAAAAACTGTTTTTT.

The CDR3 reads CASRDRTVYEQYF. CDR3 DNA sequence: TGTGCCAGCAGGGACCGGACAGTCTACGAGCAGTACTTC. The J gene is TRBJ2-5, the V gene TRBV2; TRBD1 is a possible D gene (6 bases). The J call is in doubt because the DNA end fits TRBJ2-7 better. Germline loops: CDR1 SNHLY, CDR2 FYNNEI. The CDR3 totals 13 residues.

This chain links TRBV19 with TRBJ1-2, with a weak D call TRBD1 (6 bases). With 8 bases removed from V and 4 bases from J, the gap between germline ends came to 17 bases. CDR1 is LNHDA and CDR2 is SQIVND in the germline V gene (reference sequence). The CDR3 consists of 14 residues. CDR3: CASDAQGLGYGYTF. The CDR3 DNA is TGTGCCAGTGACGCGCAGGGGCTAGGCTATGGCTACACCTTC.

The CDR3 region is CASGPPETHYEQYF. DNA for the CDR3: TGTGCTAGTGGTCCCCCCGAGACCCATTACGAGCAGTACTTC. The rearrangement joins TRBV12-5 to TRBJ2-7, with unresolved D. The CDR3 spans 14 residues. From germline, CDR1 is LGHNT and CDR2 FRNRAP. Deletions cut 5 bases from V and 4 bases from J, with 15 bases between.

This clone is a singleton in its sample. The chain carries TRBV6-1 and TRBJ2-7, with D possibly TRBD1 on 5 matching bases. Germline V CDR1 and CDR2: MNHNS, SASEGT. The CDR3 spans 14 residues. V was trimmed by 1 base and J by 1 base, leaving 8 bases between them. This chain's CDR3 is CASSEDNRSYEQYF. CDR3 nucleotides: TGTGCCAGCAGTGAAGACAACAGGTCCTACGAGCAGTACTTC.

This clone was counted once. CDR3: CASGLPLGGTYEQYF. CDR3 sequence (DNA): TGTGCTAGTGGTTTGCCACTGGGGGGGACCTACGAGCAGTACTTC. The chain has TRBV12-5 and TRBJ2-7, with 7 bases lining up with TRBD2. CDR1 and CDR2 (germline): LGHNT, FRNRAP. The CDR3 loop spans 15 amino acids. V shed 2 bases, J shed 2 bases, and the junction held 6 bases outside the gene matches.

The V call is TRBV9, the J call TRBJ1-1; 7 bases map to TRBD1. CDR1 is SGDLS, CDR2 YYNGEE, per germline. There are 15 residues in the CDR3. V dropped 3 bases and J dropped 6; count of bases not matched to a gene: 11. The DNA of the CDR3 is TGTGCCAGCAGCGCCAACCCCACAGGGGTGGCTGAAGCTTTCTTT. Translating it yields CASSANPTGVAEAFF.